This T cell receptor beta chain is from a study of blood T cell repertoires in COVID-19. This clone showed up just once. In germline, CDR1 is MDHEN, CDR2 SYDVKM. The CDR3 is 17 residues long. V trimming: 8 bases; J trimming: 7 bases; junction bases outside the gene matches: 19. Authors' methods: Scientists estimated how many nucleated cells there were by amplifying reference gene primers. Sequencing was performed with immunoSEQ multiplex PCR; in TCRdb, only in-frame clones are kept and a portion is missing. D and trimming were read from the DNA, whereas the V and J calls and clone size are those reported in that table. The sample holds approximately 390,000 clones, approximately 87% seen once.

The TCR was taken from a woman in her sixties or seventies with COVID-19, enrolled during active disease. The sample comprised peripheral blood. V and J are TRBV28 and TRBJ2-3, with TRBD1 matching 9 bases. CDR3: CASFSFPAGTGFNTQYF. CDR3 nucleotide sequence: TGTGCCAGCTTCTCTTTTCCAGCCGGGACAGGGTTCAATACGCAGTATTTT.